Reported below is one TCR beta chain. The J segment lost 6 bases and the V segment lost 6 bases, leaving 6 bases of the junction unmatched. This CDR3 is 13 amino acids long. Some clones are missing from TCRdb's copy, which holds only in-frame ones; the method was immunoSEQ multiplex PCR. The table lists fewer than 300,000 clones, 87% of them singletons. The data were taken from a study of blood T cell repertoires in COVID-19. About the research overall: T cells, B-cell-depleted T cells, or PBMCs provided the cDNA or gDNA that served as material.

V is TRBV12-3 or TRBV12-4 and J is TRBJ1-2; 8 positions match TRBD1. Sequencing was performed on peripheral blood. The clonotype originates from a woman in her 40s who had recovered from COVID-19. In DNA form, the CDR3 reads TGTGCCAGCAGCTTCGGACAGGGCAATGGCTACACCTTC. Protein product: CASSFGQGNGYTF.